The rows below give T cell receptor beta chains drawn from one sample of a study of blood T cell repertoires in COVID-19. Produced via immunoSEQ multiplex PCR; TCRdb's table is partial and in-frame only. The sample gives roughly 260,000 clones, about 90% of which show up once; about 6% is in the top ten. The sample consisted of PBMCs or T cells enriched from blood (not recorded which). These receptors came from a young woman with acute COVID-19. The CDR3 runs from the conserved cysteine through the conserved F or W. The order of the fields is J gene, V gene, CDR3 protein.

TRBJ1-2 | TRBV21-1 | CASSKRGQNYGYTF
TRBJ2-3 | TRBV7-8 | CASSLLRLAGPGYTQYF
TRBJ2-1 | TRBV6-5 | CASSLGLYNEQFF
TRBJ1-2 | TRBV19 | CASTNPERGSYGYTF
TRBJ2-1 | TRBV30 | CAWSAGTSGNEQFF
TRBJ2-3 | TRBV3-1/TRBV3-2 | CASSPGLAGEGYTQYF
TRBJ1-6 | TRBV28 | CASSLMGSSYNSPLHF
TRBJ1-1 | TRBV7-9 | CASSSGRQLNTEAFF
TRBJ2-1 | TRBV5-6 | CASSVRLVEQFF
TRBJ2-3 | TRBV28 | CASSLDRGLGRDTQYF
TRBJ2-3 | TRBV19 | CASSEKREITDTQYF
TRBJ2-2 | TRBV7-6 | CASSLAGGPGELFF
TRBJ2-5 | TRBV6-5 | CASSYSGGEETQYF
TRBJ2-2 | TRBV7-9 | CASSYSGVLDTGELFF
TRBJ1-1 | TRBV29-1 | CSVEYQGDTEAFF
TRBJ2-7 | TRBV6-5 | CASSYSSAYEQYF
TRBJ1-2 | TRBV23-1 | CASSQWTGHYGYTF
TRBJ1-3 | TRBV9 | CASSLETGAGNTIYF
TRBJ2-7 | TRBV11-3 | CASSLVGTGKHWQYF
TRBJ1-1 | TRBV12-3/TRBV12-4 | CASSHGTEAFF
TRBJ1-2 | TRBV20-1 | CSAAGPNGYTF
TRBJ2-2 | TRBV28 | CASSLLAGLYPGELFF
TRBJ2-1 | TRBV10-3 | CAISRQKAGGMHNEQFF
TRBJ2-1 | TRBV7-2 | CASSLRTGLAGSYNEQFF
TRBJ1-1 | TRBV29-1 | CSVRTAPTEAFF